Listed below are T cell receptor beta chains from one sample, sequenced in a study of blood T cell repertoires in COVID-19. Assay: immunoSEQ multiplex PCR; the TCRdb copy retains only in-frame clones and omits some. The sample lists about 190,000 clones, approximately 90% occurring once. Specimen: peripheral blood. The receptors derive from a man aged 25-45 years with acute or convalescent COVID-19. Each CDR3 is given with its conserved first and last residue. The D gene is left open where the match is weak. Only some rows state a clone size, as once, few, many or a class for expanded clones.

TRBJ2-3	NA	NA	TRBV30	TGTGCCTGGAGTAAAGGGGTAGTGACAGATACGCAGTATTTT	CAWSKGVVTDTQYF
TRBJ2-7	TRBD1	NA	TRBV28	TGTGCCAGCAGCAGTCCCGGGACAGGGTCCGAGCAGTACTTC	CASSSPGTGSEQYF
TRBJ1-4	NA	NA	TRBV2	TGTGCCAGCACGAGGGGGAGGGCGCCTCCTAGTACTGAAAAACTGTTTTTT	CASTRGRAPPSTEKLFF
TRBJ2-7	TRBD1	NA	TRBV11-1	TGTGCCAGCAGCCCCCAGTCCACCAGGGGGCAAGAGCAGTACTTC	CASSPQSTRGQEQYF
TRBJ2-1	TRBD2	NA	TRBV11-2	TGTGCCAGCAGCTTCGGACTAGCGGGGGGGAACAATGAGCAGTTCTTC	CASSFGLAGGNNEQFF
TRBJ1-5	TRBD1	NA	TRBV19	TGTGCCAGTACTTGGACAGGGTATAGCAATCAGCCCCAGCATTTT	CASTWTGYSNQPQHF
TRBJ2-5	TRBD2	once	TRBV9	TGTGCCAGCAGGAGGGGGGAGGGACTAGGACAAGAGACCCAGTACTTC	CASRRGEGLGQETQYF
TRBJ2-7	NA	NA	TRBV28	TGTGCCAGCAGCCCAGCGGTACACCACTTTGAGGACTACGAGCAGTACTTC	CASSPAVHHFEDYEQYF
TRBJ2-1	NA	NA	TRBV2	TGTGCCAGCAGTGATTGGCGACAGACAAACAATGAGCAGTTCTTC	CASSDWRQTNNEQFF
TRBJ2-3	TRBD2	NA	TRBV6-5	TGTGCCAGCAGTTACCATACTAGCGGGAGGGGCGATACGCAGTATTTT	CASSYHTSGRGDTQYF
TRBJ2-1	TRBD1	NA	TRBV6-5	TGTGCCAGCAGCAGACAGGGAAGCAATGAGCAGTTCTTC	CASSRQGSNEQFF
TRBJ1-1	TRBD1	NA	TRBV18	TGTGCCAGCGAACAGGGGGCCAACACTGAAGCTTTCTTT	CASEQGANTEAFF
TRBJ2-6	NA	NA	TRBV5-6	TGTGCCAGCAGCATCCAACTGAGCTCTGGGGCCAACGTCCTGACTTTC	CASSIQLSSGANVLTF
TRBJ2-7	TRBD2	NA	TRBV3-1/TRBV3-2	TGTGCCAGCAGCCAAAAAACGGGAGGGCCATACGAGCAGTACTTC	CASSQKTGGPYEQYF
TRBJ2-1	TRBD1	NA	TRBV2	TGTGCCAGCGTAGAGGACAGGAGGTCCGACAATGAGCAGTTCTTC	CASVEDRRSDNEQFF
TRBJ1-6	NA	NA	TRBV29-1	TGCAGCGCCGAAACCGTAAAACAGGGACCACCATCACCCCTCCACTTT	CSAETVKQGPPSPLHF
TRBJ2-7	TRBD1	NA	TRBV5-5	TGTGCCAGCAGCCGGGACAGGGCTATCTCCTACGAGCAGTACTTC	CASSRDRAISYEQYF
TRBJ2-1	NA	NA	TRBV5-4	TGTGCCAGCAGCCGAACAGGAGCAGCCTACAATGAGCAGTTCTTC	CASSRTGAAYNEQFF
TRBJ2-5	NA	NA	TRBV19	TGTGCCAGTAAGGGGGATCAAGAGACCCAGTACTTC	CASKGDQETQYF
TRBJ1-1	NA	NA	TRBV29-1	TGCAGCGTTGAACAGGAACAGCTGAACACTGAAGCTTTCTTT	CSVEQEQLNTEAFF
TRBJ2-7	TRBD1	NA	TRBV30	TGTGCCTGGAAGTTGCCAGGGGGCGCGTACGAGCAGTACTTC	CAWKLPGGAYEQYF
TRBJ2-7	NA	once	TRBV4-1	TGCGCCAGCAGCCTAGGGACTGCCACGTCCTACGAGCAGTACTTC	CASSLGTATSYEQYF
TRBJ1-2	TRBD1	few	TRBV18	TGTGCCAGCTCAGACAGGGAGATCCAGGTTTATGGCTACACCTTC	CASSDREIQVYGYTF
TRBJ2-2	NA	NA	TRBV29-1	TGCAGCGCCGGGGGACTCGGGGAGCTGTTTTTT	CSAGGLGELFF
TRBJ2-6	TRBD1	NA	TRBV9	TGTGCCAGCAGTAAGGGACAGGGGAGTTCTGGGGCCAACGTCCTGACTTTC	CASSKGQGSSGANVLTF
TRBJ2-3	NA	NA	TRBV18	TGTGCCAGCTCACCTGGGAGCCGCACAGATACGCAGTATTTT	CASSPGSRTDTQYF